The next 15 T cell receptor beta chains were all read from a single sample in a study of PD-L1 blockade in urothelial cancer. Assay used: immunoSEQ multiplex PCR; TCRdb lists only in-frame clones, some missing. This table has about 71,000 clones, roughly nine tenths appearing once. The sample consisted of PBMCs, taken around atezolizumab (anti-PD-L1) treatment. All receptors come from a man aged 60 to 69 with urothelial cancer.

The sample holds one count of this clone. V is TRBV2 and J is TRBJ2-7; 7 bases are a match to TRBD1. With V trimmed by 4 bases and J by 5 bases, 11 bases remained unmatched. This CDR3 spans 15 amino acids. The V gene's germline CDR1 is SNHLY and CDR2 FYNNEI. The CDR3 sequence: CASSGAPGGRDEQYF. CDR3 nucleotide sequence: TGTGCCAGCAGTGGAGCCCCAGGGGGTAGGGACGAGCAGTACTTC.

CDR3 DNA sequence: TGTGCCAGCAGTGACCGGGACAGACTTCAGCCCCAGCATTTT. This sequence encodes CASSDRDRLQPQHF. The chain carries TRBV6-1 and TRBJ1-5, with 7 nucleotides matching TRBD1. From germline, CDR1 is MNHNS and CDR2 SASEGT. The CDR3 totals 14 residues. Trimming removed 3 bases from V and 6 bases from J; junction bases left unmatched: 5.

V is TRBV5-1 and J is TRBJ1-4, with D uncertain. CDR1 and CDR2 from the germline V gene are SGHRS and YFSETQ. Trimming took 5 bases from V and 5 from J, leaving 28 bases between them. The CDR3 loop spans 19 amino acids. The CDR3 DNA is TGCGCCAGCAGTCCCAGAGCCCTAAGCGTGCAGTCTTCCAATGAAAAACTGTTTTTT. Its protein is CASSPRALSVQSSNEKLFF.

This clone was seen more than once but under ten times. The V call is TRBV7-6, the J call TRBJ2-5, with 9 bases lining up with TRBD1. The CDR3 runs 15 residues. With V trimmed by 1 base and J by 7 bases, 7 bases remained unmatched. Germline CDR1 and CDR2: SGHVS and FNYEAQ. DNA for the CDR3: TGTGCCAGCAGCTTAGGGGGACAGGGAGGGTCGACCCAGTACTTC. Protein: CASSLGGQGGSTQYF.

The CDR3 spells CASSPKDRNTEAFF. The CDR3, as DNA: TGTGCCAGCTCACCAAAAGACAGGAACACTGAAGCTTTCTTT. The chain employs TRBV18 and TRBJ1-1; D might be TRBD1 (5 bases). The germline V gene has CDR1 KGHSH and CDR2 LQKENI. The ends were cut back, 2 bases at V and 1 base at J, with 8 bases in the middle. The CDR3 is 14 amino acids.

The rearrangement links TRBV7-9 to TRBJ2-1, with a weak D call TRBD2 (6 bases). Germline V gene data show CDR1 as SEHNR and CDR2 as FQNEAQ (reference sequence). The length of the CDR3 is 15 residues. Deletions cut 1 base from V and 8 bases from J, with 15 bases between. The CDR3 reads CASSLGGGAGDEQFF. The DNA for the CDR3 is TGTGCCAGCAGCTTAGGAGGCGGGGCTGGGGATGAGCAGTTCTTC.

The gene calls are TRBV29-1 and TRBJ2-1; D possibly corresponds to TRBD2 (6 bases). The CDR3 length is 17 residues. The ends were cut back, 7 bases at V and 0 bases at J, with 22 bases in the middle. Germline-derived CDR1 and CDR2 are SQVTM and ANQGSEA. The CDR3 loop reads CSAEGEEGATSYNEQFF. The CDR3 DNA reads TGCAGCGCCGAAGGTGAGGAGGGCGCCACCTCCTACAATGAGCAGTTCTTC.

The chain carries TRBV10-3 and TRBJ1-2; D is unresolved. With 7 bases removed from V and 3 bases from J, the gap between germline ends came to 12 bases. The CDR3 spans 13 residues. CDR1 ENHRY and CDR2 SYGVKD come from the germline V gene. The chain's CDR3 is CAITGTAYYGYTF. Written as DNA, the CDR3 is TGTGCCATCACGGGAACCGCGTACTATGGCTACACCTTC.

V is TRBV6-1 and J is TRBJ1-5; TRBD1 matches 8 bases. Germline CDR1 is MNHNS and CDR2 is SASEGT. The CDR3 is made up of 13 amino acids. With 4 bases clipped from V and 9 bases from J, the junction kept 5 bases outside the gene matches. The CDR3 loop is CASSVGQGGPQHF. The CDR3 DNA reads TGTGCCAGCAGTGTTGGACAGGGTGGGCCCCAGCATTTT.

This chain connects TRBV5-1 to TRBJ2-1; D might be TRBD2 (5 bases). V was cut by 4 bases and J by 7 bases, with 18 bases left in between. The CDR3 runs 15 residues. CDR1 is SGHRS and CDR2 is YFSETQ in the germline V gene. This chain's CDR3 is CASSPTTGSGNEQFF. As DNA, the CDR3 is TGCGCCAGCAGCCCCACGACCGGGTCGGGGAATGAGCAGTTCTTC.

J is TRBJ1-1 and V is TRBV11-3; TRBD1 aligns across 9 bases. This CDR3 comprises 15 residues. Looked up from germline, CDR1 is SGHNT and CDR2 is YENEEA. The ends lost 5 bases at V and 4 bases at J; junction bases unmatched: 8. The CDR3 region is CASSLGTGFSTEAFF. The CDR3 DNA reads TGTGCCAGCAGCCTTGGGACAGGGTTTAGCACTGAAGCTTTCTTT.

This rearrangement joins TRBV6-5 to TRBJ2-7, with 8 bases fitting TRBD1. CDR3 size: 12 residues. CDR1 is MNHEY and CDR2 is SVGAGI in the germline V gene. V was clipped by 7 bases and J by 4 bases; unmatched bases: 3. The CDR3 DNA is TGTGCCAGCACTAGACAGGGGTACGAGCAGTACTTC. This codes for CASTRQGYEQYF.

The V gene is TRBV25-1, the J gene TRBJ2-1; TRBD2 agrees at 11 bases. This CDR3 contains 15 residues. V was clipped by 2 bases and J by 9 bases; unmatched bases: 6. Germline CDR1 and CDR2: MGHDK and SYGVNS. CDR3 protein: CASSEIAGGFGEQFF. The CDR3 DNA sequence: TGTGCCAGCAGTGAAATAGCGGGAGGGTTTGGTGAGCAGTTCTTC.

The V call is TRBV15, the J call TRBJ2-5; 9 positions agree with TRBD1. CDR1 is LNHNV, CDR2 YYDKDF, per germline (reference sequence). CDR3 length: 15 residues. V lost 3 bases, J lost 1 base, and 3 bases stayed unmatched. CDR3 nucleotide sequence: TGTGCCACCAGCAGTAGGACAGGGGCCCAAGAGACCCAGTACTTC. Its protein product is CATSSRTGAQETQYF.

This chain connects TRBV5-1 to TRBJ2-5; 8 bases are shared with TRBD2. This CDR3 has 14 amino acids. The germline gives CDR1 SGHRS, CDR2 YFSETQ. With 2 bases clipped from V and 2 bases from J, the junction kept 2 bases outside the gene matches. CDR3: CASSLSGGQETQYF. The CDR3 region has the DNA TGCGCCAGCAGCTTAAGCGGGGGACAAGAGACCCAGTACTTC.